This TCR beta chain was captured in a study of glioma-infiltrating T cells after dendritic cell vaccination. The CDR3 is 13 residues long. Trimming removed 3 bases from V and 3 bases from J, with 9 bases in between. Looked up from germline, CDR1 is SGHRS and CDR2 is YFSETQ. TCRdb's copy holds only in-frame clones and misses some; the assay was immunoSEQ multiplex PCR. Among tens of thousands of clones listed, less than 85% were seen once. Time point defined: after dendritic cell vaccination, including at tumor progression/relapse. The receptor's source is a human donor with glioblastoma. The gene calls are TRBV5-1 and TRBJ1-1; D is uncertain. Specimen: blood, collected after dendritic cell vaccination. The CDR3 DNA sequence: TGCGCCAGCAGCTGGACTGGGGACACTGAAGCTTTCTTT. As protein: CASSWTGDTEAFF.